This TCR beta chain came from a study of blood T cell repertoires in COVID-19. The repertoire was sequenced with immunoSEQ multiplex PCR; TCRdb's copy has only in-frame clones and lacks some. In the table there are a few hundred thousand clones, approximately 86% of which are singletons. V shed 5 bases, J shed 3 bases, and the junction held 14 bases outside the gene matches. Germline values: CDR1 LNHDA, CDR2 SQIVND (reference sequence). The CDR3 covers 17 residues. What was sequenced was peripheral blood. The chain joins TRBV19 to TRBJ2-5; 8 nucleotides match TRBD1. The sequence was collected from a human donor with COVID-19, enrolled during active disease. The donor label of this sample is uncertain. The CDR3 is CASSGFRSGQVKETQYF. The CDR3 region has the DNA TGTGCCAGTAGTGGCTTTAGATCGGGACAGGTAAAAGAGACCCAGTACTTC.